The 20 T cell receptor beta chains listed next were all sequenced from one sample in a study of T cells in Graves' hyperthyroidism and ophthalmopathy. Amplified TCR beta CDR3 regions came from RNA transcripts. Researchers ran a first-round RT-PCR on the TCR CDR3 using the HTBI primer set. TCRdb analysed the multiplex PCR reads with MiXCR anew, one entry per CDR3 protein. The table records about 370,000 distinct CDR3 sequences, about 15% of them present only once. The specimen was blood. The receptors come from a woman in her fifties or sixties with Graves' ophthalmopathy.

This clonotype showed up many times. The chain is built from TRBV7-2 and TRBJ2-7; perhaps TRBD2 as D (5 bases). The CDR3 is made up of 15 amino acids. V lost 6 bases and J 2 bases, leaving 17 bases between the germline ends. The germline CDR1 and CDR2 sequences are SGHTA and FQGNSA. The CDR3 region is CASRPGGSSAYEQYF. The CDR3 region has the DNA TGTGCCAGCAGGCCGGGTGGGAGCTCCGCCTACGAGCAGTACTTC.

V usage is TRBV5-1 and J usage is TRBJ2-5; TRBD1 matches 9 bases. J was trimmed by 5 bases and V by 2 bases; bases with no gene match: 4. CDR1 and CDR2 (germline): SGHRS, YFSETQ. The CDR3 is 14 amino acids. The chain's CDR3 is CASSFRTGEETQYF. In nucleotides, the CDR3 is TGCGCCAGCAGCTTCCGGACAGGGGAGGAGACCCAGTACTTC. The full variable domain, its missing parts supplied by reference TRBV5-1 and TRBJ2-5, is KAGVTQTPRYLIKTRGQQVTLSCSPISGHRSVSWYQQTPGQGLQFLFEYFSETQRNKGNFPGRFSGRQFSNSRSEMNVSTLELGDSALYLCASSFRTGEETQYFGPGTRLLVL.

This clonotype has a handful of counts. CDR3: CASSLAGGFNEQFF. As DNA, the CDR3 is TGTGCCAGCAGCTTGGCGGGAGGGTTCAATGAGCAGTTCTTC. V gene TRBV7-2 combines with J gene TRBJ2-1, with TRBD2 matching 9 bases. Looked up from germline, CDR1 is SGHTA and CDR2 is FQGNSA. There are 14 residues in the CDR3. The J segment lost 6 bases and the V segment lost 3 bases, leaving 3 bases of the junction unmatched.

This clonotype was found many times. The chain links TRBV12-3 or TRBV12-4 to TRBJ1-1; tentative D call: TRBD1 (6 bases). Trimming pared 5 bases from V and 3 bases from J, leaving 10 bases between. This CDR3 is built from 13 residues. The CDR3 loop reads CASSGQIHTEAFF. As DNA, the CDR3 is TGTGCCAGCAGTGGACAGATACACACTGAAGCTTTCTTT.

This clonotype has ten or more counts. J is TRBJ2-5 and V is TRBV24-1; TRBD1 aligns across 9 bases. CDR1 KGHDR and CDR2 SFDVKD come from the germline V gene. The CDR3 covers 16 residues. The ends lost 1 base at V and 4 bases at J; junction bases unmatched: 6. Here the CDR3 reads CATSDFANRGRETQYF. DNA for the CDR3: TGTGCCACCAGTGATTTCGCCAACAGGGGGCGAGAGACCCAGTACTTC.

This clonotype was recorded a few times. This chain uses TRBV27 with TRBJ2-1, with TRBD2 matching 9 bases. CDR1 and CDR2 from the germline V gene are MNHEY and SMNVEV (reference sequence). V shed 2 bases and J 2 bases; nucleotides not matched to a gene: 4. The CDR3 runs 16 residues. DNA for the CDR3: TGTGCCAGCAGTTTAATTCGACTAGCGGCCTACAATGAGCAGTTCTTC. This translates into CASSLIRLAAYNEQFF.

This clonotype was seen repeatedly, ten times or more. The rearrangement uses TRBV28 and TRBJ1-1, with D hard to call. The CDR3 consists of 11 residues. Trimming cost V 8 bases and J 2 bases, with 6 bases left between them. Germline V lookup: CDR1 MDHEN, CDR2 SYDVKM. The CDR3 loop reads CASGRNTEAFF. CDR3 DNA: TGTGCCAGCGGGAGAAACACTGAAGCTTTCTTT. The full variable domain, in which reference TRBV28 and TRBJ1-1 provide the parts outside the CDR3, is DVKVTQSSRYLVKRTGEKVFLECVQDMDHENMFWYRQDPGLGLRLIYFSYDVKMKEKGDIPEGYSVSREKKERFSLILESASTNQTSMYLCASGRNTEAFFGQGTRLTVV.

This clonotype was seen at least ten times. The J gene is TRBJ1-1, the V gene TRBV15; no clear D gene. The CDR3 runs to 14 residues. CDR1 is LNHNV, CDR2 YYDKDF, per germline (reference sequence). Trimming left V 0 bases short and J 9 bases short, with 14 bases between. CDR3 residues: CATSRDYRIEKAFF. In DNA form, the CDR3 reads TGTGCCACCAGCAGAGATTATAGGATCGAGAAAGCTTTCTTT.

This clonotype was seen only a few times. The chain carries TRBV19 and TRBJ1-6, with D perhaps TRBD1 (5 bases). Trimming removed 5 bases from V and 6 bases from J, with 14 bases in between. CDR3 size: 15 residues. From germline, CDR1 is LNHDA and CDR2 SQIVND (reference sequence). The CDR3 nucleotides are TGTGCCAGTAGTGTCACCGGGACGGCTAATTCACCCCTCCACTTT. Its protein is CASSVTGTANSPLHF.

The chain is built from TRBV20-1 and TRBJ2-7, with 9 bases that match TRBD2. Unmatched junction bases numbered 7, after V lost 1 base and J lost 3 bases. Germline V lookup: CDR1 DFQATT, CDR2 SNEGSKA (reference sequence). The CDR3 spans 15 residues. The CDR3 bases are TGCAGTGCTAGAGGCCTGACTAGCGGATTCTACGAGCAGTACTTC. Protein product: CSARGLTSGFYEQYF.

The chain couples TRBV20-1 to TRBJ2-1, with a possible D match to TRBD2 (6 bases). The CDR3 runs 15 residues. Germline V gives CDR1 DFQATT, CDR2 SNEGSKA (reference sequence). V was clipped by 5 bases and J by 6 bases, with 20 bases between them. The CDR3, as DNA: TGCAGTGCTCCGTTGCTAGCGCCCTTTGGCAATGAGCAGTTCTTC. This gives the protein CSAPLLAPFGNEQFF.

This clonotype appeared many times. J is TRBJ2-7 and V is TRBV5-1; D possibly matches TRBD1 or TRBD2 (5 bases each). Deletions cut 4 bases from V and 4 bases from J, with 15 bases between. The length of the CDR3 is 14 residues. CDR1 is SGHRS and CDR2 is YFSETQ in the germline V gene. CDR3 in DNA: TGCGCCAGCAGCCACGACAGACTAAGTTACGAGCAGTACTTC. It is translated as CASSHDRLSYEQYF.

Details on this clonotype: A much larger clone is a single base away; this may be a read error. The chain recombines TRBV15 with TRBJ2-2; D might be TRBD2 (7 bases). The germline CDR1 and CDR2 sequences are LNHNV and YYDKDF (reference sequence). The CDR3 extends over 17 amino acids. In nucleotides, the CDR3 is TGTGACACCAGCAGACCCCCGGGACTAACAGGGACCGGGGAGCTGTTTTTT. It specifies CDTSRPPGLTGTGELFF.

This clonotype was recorded at least ten times. The rearrangement uses TRBV10-3 and TRBJ2-7, with 7 bases that match TRBD2. This CDR3 comprises 15 residues. Losses at the gene ends were 5 bases for V and 5 bases for J; bases not matched to a gene: 12. CDR1 is ENHRY and CDR2 is SYGVKD in the germline V gene. CDR3 loop: CAISRSGGSSHEQYF. CDR3 bases: TGTGCCATCAGTCGATCCGGCGGGAGTTCCCACGAGCAGTACTTC.

This clonotype was recorded a few times. The chain carries TRBV20-1 and TRBJ2-7; D might be TRBD2 (6 bases). There are 14 residues in the CDR3. The V and J ends lost 0 bases and 3 bases respectively, with 12 bases between them. Germline CDR1 is DFQATT and CDR2 is SNEGSKA (reference sequence). The CDR3: CSARDGGDVYEQYF. CDR3 nucleotides: TGCAGTGCTAGAGACGGCGGGGACGTCTACGAGCAGTACTTC.

The genes are TRBV27 and TRBJ2-7; D gene unclear. The V end was cut by 5 bases, the J end by 3 bases, with 11 bases between. Germline-derived CDR1 and CDR2 are MNHEY and SMNVEV (reference sequence). This CDR3 comprises 13 residues. CDR3 in amino acids: CASSNRAFYEQYF. The CDR3, as DNA: TGTGCCAGCAGTAACCGGGCGTTCTACGAGCAGTACTTC.

This clonotype was detected ten times or more. This rearrangement joins TRBV7-2 to TRBJ2-3, with 8 bases aligning to TRBD2. Germline trimming cut 2 bases from V and 5 bases from J; bases unmatched to any gene: 9. Germline V gene lookup returns CDR1 SGHTA and CDR2 FQGNSA. CDR3 length: 16 residues. The CDR3 is CASSLNAGRARDTQYF. The CDR3 DNA sequence: TGTGCCAGCAGCTTAAATGCCGGGAGGGCCAGAGATACGCAGTATTTT. Variable domain in full (rest from reference TRBV7-2 and TRBJ2-3): GAGVSQSPSNKVTEKGKDVELRCDPISGHTALYWYRQSLGQGLEFLIYFQGNSAPDKSGLPSDRFSAERTGGSVSTLTIQRTQQEDSAVYLCASSLNAGRARDTQYFGPGTRLTVL.

This clonotype was seen many times. DNA of the CDR3: TGTGCCTGGAGCCGGACTAGCGTCACAGATACGCAGTATTTT. Its translation: CAWSRTSVTDTQYF. This chain uses TRBV30 with TRBJ2-3; 9 nucleotides match TRBD2. The CDR3 contains 14 residues. The V gene end was trimmed by 3 bases and the J gene end by 2 bases; junction bases not matched to a gene: 3. Germline CDR1 and CDR2: GTSNPN and SVGIG (reference sequence).

This clonotype was found many times. The chain is built from TRBV28 and TRBJ2-5; TRBD2 matches at 7 bases. Germline CDR1 and CDR2: MDHEN and SYDVKM. With V trimmed by 6 bases and J by 3 bases, 13 bases remained unmatched. This CDR3 spans 16 amino acids. CDR3 amino acids: CASSLGSLAEKETQYF. For the CDR3, the DNA is TGTGCCAGCAGCCTGGGGTCCCTAGCGGAAAAAGAGACCCAGTACTTC.

Ten or more counts support this clonotype. The gene calls are TRBV7-3 and TRBJ2-1, with a tentative D call TRBD2 (6 bases). Trimming removed 3 bases at V and 8 bases at J, with 11 bases between. This CDR3 is built from 13 residues. CDR1 and CDR2 (germline): SGHTA, FQGTGA. DNA for the CDR3: TGTGCCAGCAGCTTGACTAGAACCGATGAGCAGTTCTTC. This gives the protein CASSLTRTDEQFF. Full variable domain (outside the CDR3, taken from reference TRBV7-3 and TRBJ2-1): GAGVSQTPSNKVTEKGKYVELRCDPISGHTALYWYRQSLGQGPEFLIYFQGTGAADDSGLPNDRFFAVRPEGSVSTLKIQRTERGDSAVYLCASSLTRTDEQFFGPGTRLTVL.